The 27 T cell receptor beta chains below were found in one sample sequenced in a study of beta chain features in type 1 diabetes. Sequencing targeted expressed TCRB transcripts, as all isolated RNA had been reverse transcribed. Assay: immunoSEQ multiplex PCR; the TCRdb copy retains only in-frame clones and omits some. The sample holds over 500,000 clones, about 16% seen once. The sequenced material came from naive CD4+ T cells from blood. Every receptor here comes from a man between 18 and 29 years old in good health.

J is TRBJ2-7 and V is TRBV2, with D hard to call. CDR3 length equals 11 residues. V was trimmed by 6 bases and J by 7 bases, leaving 10 bases between them. Germline-derived CDR1 and CDR2 are SNHLY and FYNNEI. This CDR3 is CASSQGIEQYF. The CDR3 nucleotides are TGTGCCAGCAGCCAAGGCATTGAGCAGTACTTC.

V is TRBV27 and J is TRBJ1-3; D is unresolved. This CDR3 has 15 residues. The germline gives CDR1 MNHEY, CDR2 SMNVEV (reference sequence). With 5 bases removed from V and 3 bases from J, the gap between germline ends came to 14 bases. In nucleotides, the CDR3 is TGTGCCAGCAGTGAGGATGGGTGGTTTGGAAACACCATATATTTT. Amino acid sequence: CASSEDGWFGNTIYF.

This clone showed up just a few times. Other nucleotide sequences in the sample specify the same CDR3. The genes are TRBV9 and TRBJ2-3, with D hard to call. The ends were cut back, 0 bases at V and 9 bases at J, with 5 bases in the middle. This CDR3 has 11 residues. The germline V gene encodes CDR1 SGDLS and CDR2 YYNGEE. This CDR3 is CASSVEGTQYF. The CDR3 nucleotides read TGTGCCAGCAGCGTAGAGGGAACGCAGTATTTT.

The J gene is TRBJ2-2, the V gene TRBV7-8, with D tentatively TRBD1 (6 bases). The V gene's germline CDR1 is SGHVS and CDR2 FQNEAQ. The V end lost 1 base, the J end lost 1 base, and 7 bases lay between the germline ends. CDR3 length: 15 residues. CDR3: CASSLGRGNTGELFF. The CDR3 nucleotides read TGTGCCAGCAGCTTAGGCAGGGGGAACACCGGGGAGCTGTTTTTT.

J is TRBJ2-6 and V is TRBV4-3; TRBD2 aligns across 10 bases. Germline CDR1 and CDR2: LGHNA and YSLEER. The V segment lost 0 bases and the J segment 0 bases; nucleotides outside the gene matches: 2. This CDR3 region has 18 residues. The CDR3 loop reads CASSQEASGSSGANVLTF. CDR3 nucleotides: TGCGCCAGCAGCCAAGAAGCTAGCGGGAGCTCTGGGGCCAACGTCCTGACTTTC.

This clone was seen a few times. This chain links TRBV9 with TRBJ2-7; 7 nucleotides align to TRBD2. J gave up 2 bases and V 4 bases, and 15 bases lay outside the gene matches. The CDR3 has 17 residues. CDR1 SGDLS and CDR2 YYNGEE come from the germline V gene. The CDR3 DNA follows: TGTGCCAGCAGCAAGCTCATGGGTGCGGGAGCTCCCTACGAGCAGTACTTC. This gives the protein CASSKLMGAGAPYEQYF. Looking up the rest from reference TRBV9 and TRBJ2-7 gives the full variable domain: DSGVTQTPKHLITATGQRVTLRCSPRSGDLSVYWYQQSLDQGLQFLIQYYNGEERAKGNILERFSAQQFPDLHSELNLSSLELGDSALYFCASSKLMGAGAPYEQYFGPGTRLTVT.

The V gene is TRBV7-9, the J gene TRBJ1-5; no clear D gene. Trimming pared 5 bases from V and 2 bases from J, leaving 13 bases between. Germline V gene lookup returns CDR1 SEHNR and CDR2 FQNEAQ (reference sequence). This CDR3 comprises 15 residues. The CDR3 coding sequence is TGTGCCAGCAGCAGTTCCGGACGGGGCAATCAGCCCCAGCATTTT. Encoded protein: CASSSSGRGNQPQHF.

V gene TRBV7-2 combines with J gene TRBJ2-7, with 12 bases identical to TRBD2. The CDR3 length is 15 residues. Losses at the gene ends were 5 bases for V and 2 bases for J; bases not matched to a gene: 4. CDR1 and CDR2 from the germline V gene are SGHTA and FQGNSA. CDR3 in amino acids: CASSKLAGGTYEQYF. The CDR3, as DNA: TGTGCCAGCAGCAAACTAGCGGGGGGCACCTACGAGCAGTACTTC. Looking up the rest from reference TRBV7-2 and TRBJ2-7 gives the full variable domain: GAGVSQSPSNKVTEKGKDVELRCDPISGHTALYWYRQSLGQGLEFLIYFQGNSAPDKSGLPSDRFSAERTGGSVSTLTIQRTQQEDSAVYLCASSKLAGGTYEQYFGPGTRLTVT.

The genes are TRBV29-1 and TRBJ2-3; a weak D match, TRBD1 (6 bases). CDR1 SQVTM and CDR2 ANQGSEA come from the germline V gene. The germline V and J ends were trimmed by 1 base and 3 bases, with 35 bases remaining between them. The length of the CDR3 is 22 residues. CDR3 residues: CSVEVVAGAEKLSREVTDTQYF. Here the CDR3 DNA reads TGCAGCGTTGAAGTGGTGGCAGGGGCAGAGAAACTTTCCCGGGAAGTAACAGATACGCAGTATTTT.

The chain employs TRBV5-1 and TRBJ1-2; unclear D gene. The CDR3 length is 11 residues. Germline CDR1 SGHRS, CDR2 YFSETQ. Trimming took off 5 bases at V and 4 bases at J, with 6 bases between the two ends. As DNA, the CDR3 is TGCGCCAGCAGGGACGGCTATGGCTACACCTTC. This translates into CASRDGYGYTF.

The V gene is TRBV18, the J gene TRBJ2-2; the D gene is possibly TRBD2 (6 bases). Trimming left V 6 bases short and J 5 bases short, with 13 bases between. This CDR3 has 14 residues. Germline CDR1 and CDR2: KGHSH and LQKENI. The CDR3 nucleotides read TGTGCCAGCTCTACAGTGGCGGGGACCGGGGAGCTGTTTTTT. Translation gives CASSTVAGTGELFF.

The chain carries TRBV5-4 and TRBJ2-7; possible D gene TRBD1, 5 bases. Trimming stripped 3 bases from V and 2 bases from J, with 9 bases between. Germline assignment: CDR1 SGHNT and CDR2 YYREEE (reference sequence). The CDR3 sequence is 13 residues long. Written as DNA, the CDR3 is TGTGCCAGCAGCTCTAGACAGCCCTACGAGCAGTACTTC. Translation gives CASSSRQPYEQYF.

J is TRBJ1-2 and V is TRBV9; TRBD1 aligns across 7 bases. This CDR3 is built from 15 residues. Losses at the gene ends were 0 bases for V and 4 bases for J; bases not matched to a gene: 6. Germline CDR1 is SGDLS and CDR2 is YYNGEE. Here the CDR3 reads CASSVASQGVYGYTF. CDR3 in DNA: TGTGCCAGCAGCGTAGCGAGTCAGGGGGTCTATGGCTACACCTTC.

In its sample, this clone was seen a few times. The V gene is TRBV11-2, the J gene TRBJ2-3; 9 bases are a match to TRBD1. Unmatched junction bases numbered 8, after V lost 5 bases and J lost 2 bases. The CDR3 is 16 residues long. The germline V gene encodes CDR1 SGHAT and CDR2 FQNNGV. CDR3 DNA: TGTGCCAGCAGCGTTGCCGGGACAGGGATCACAGATACGCAGTATTTT. This gives the protein CASSVAGTGITDTQYF.

The chain has TRBV7-2 and TRBJ2-1, with D maybe TRBD2 (6 bases). Between the trimmed V and J ends, which lost 0 bases and 0 bases, there was a span of 15 bases. CDR3 length equals 18 residues. Germline V CDR1 and CDR2: SGHTA, FQGNSA. The CDR3 loop is CASSLAEGSLSSYNEQFF. For the CDR3, the DNA is TGTGCCAGCAGCTTAGCGGAGGGGTCCCTAAGCTCCTACAATGAGCAGTTCTTC.

The chain combines TRBV27 with TRBJ2-1, with 12 nucleotides matching TRBD2. This CDR3 spans 17 amino acids. J gave up 9 bases and V 5 bases, and 14 bases lay outside the gene matches. CDR1 and CDR2 (germline): MNHEY, SMNVEV (reference sequence). The CDR3 DNA follows: TGTGCCAGCAGTCCCTGGCCGGGACTAGCGGGTAGGGGTGAGCAGTTCTTC. Translated: CASSPWPGLAGRGEQFF.

This clone has more than one count but fewer than ten. The rearrangement uses TRBV5-1 and TRBJ2-3, with D maybe TRBD2 (6 bases). Germline CDR1 SGHRS, CDR2 YFSETQ. The CDR3 has 14 amino acids. V dropped 5 bases and J dropped 4 bases, with 14 bases sitting between them. In DNA form, the CDR3 reads TGCGCCAGCAGGCTGAGGGGCGGGGCAGATACGCAGTATTTT. This translates into CASRLRGGADTQYF.

This chain links TRBV7-3 with TRBJ2-5; TRBD1 is a possible D gene (6 bases). Germline V CDR1 and CDR2: SGHTA, FQGTGA. Trimming removed 1 base from V and 1 base from J, with 13 bases in between. The CDR3 runs to 16 residues. The CDR3 DNA is TGTGCCAGCAGCTTAAACCCAGGGGCGGGCCAAGAGACCCAGTACTTC. This gives the protein CASSLNPGAGQETQYF.

The gene calls are TRBV2 and TRBJ2-2, with D perhaps given as TRBD1 or TRBD2 (5 bases each). Germline V gene lookup returns CDR1 SNHLY and CDR2 FYNNEI. This CDR3 region has 15 residues. V lost 2 bases, J lost 4 bases, and 11 bases lay in between. CDR3 residues: CASSENGAGTGELFF. In DNA, the CDR3 is TGTGCCAGCAGTGAAAACGGGGCCGGCACCGGGGAGCTGTTTTTT. The whole variable domain, remainder taken from reference TRBV2 and TRBJ2-2, is EPEVTQTPSHQVTQMGQEVILRCVPISNHLYFYWYRQILGQKVEFLVSFYNNEISEKSEIFDDQFSVERPDGSNFTLKIRSTKLEDSAMYFCASSENGAGTGELFFGEGSRLTVL.

In this sample, this clone turned up a few times. V and J are TRBV6-5 and TRBJ2-7; possibly TRBD2 for D (6 bases). V lost 5 bases and J 3 bases, leaving 14 bases between the germline ends. The CDR3 runs to 14 residues. The germline V gene has CDR1 MNHEY and CDR2 SVGAGI. CDR3 nucleotide sequence: TGTGCCAGCAGTACCGGGACTTTTTTCTACGAGCAGTACTTC. Residues: CASSTGTFFYEQYF.

To note about this clone: Other DNA sequences in the sample encode the same CDR3. The V and J genes are TRBV28 and TRBJ2-7; 7 nucleotides line up with TRBD1. The J segment lost 3 bases and the V segment lost 5 bases, leaving 4 bases of the junction unmatched. The CDR3 extends over 13 amino acids. Germline values: CDR1 MDHEN, CDR2 SYDVKM. Here the CDR3 reads CASSPGTVYEQYF. CDR3 coding DNA: TGTGCCAGCAGTCCCGGGACAGTCTACGAGCAGTACTTC.

The V and J genes are TRBV6-5 and TRBJ2-7; possibly TRBD1 for D (6 bases). This CDR3 comprises 15 residues. V lost 5 bases, J lost 2 bases, and 16 bases lay in between. CDR1 is MNHEY, CDR2 SVGAGI, per germline. The CDR3 nucleotides read TGTGCCAGCAGTCGACAGGTCTTAGCCCCCTACGAGCAGTACTTC. Its translation is CASSRQVLAPYEQYF.

This clone was seen a few times. The V call is TRBV6-1, the J call TRBJ2-2; 8 bases are shared with TRBD2. The CDR3 length is 15 residues. Germline V lookup: CDR1 MNHNS, CDR2 SASEGT. V was pared by 4 bases and J by 4 bases, with 5 bases of the junction left unmatched. The CDR3 DNA is TGTGCCAGCAGTGTCGGGAGGGCCTTCACCGGGGAGCTGTTTTTT. It translates to CASSVGRAFTGELFF.

CDR3 residues: CASSRSKAGASSTDTQYF. DNA of the CDR3: TGTGCCAGCTCACGTTCAAAAGCGGGGGCCTCTAGCACAGATACGCAGTATTTT. The chain is built from TRBV18 and TRBJ2-3; 8 bases fit TRBD2. Germline V gene lookup returns CDR1 KGHSH and CDR2 LQKENI. This CDR3 is built from 18 residues. Trimming removed 4 bases from V and 0 bases from J; junction bases left unmatched: 12.

V and J are TRBV11-1 and TRBJ2-7; 9 nucleotides align to TRBD1. The germline CDR1 and CDR2 sequences are SGHAT and FQDESV (reference sequence). The ends lost 0 bases at V and 3 bases at J; junction bases unmatched: 3. The CDR3 runs 15 residues. This CDR3 is CASSLAGTGSYEQYF. In nucleotides, the CDR3 is TGTGCCAGCAGCTTAGCCGGGACAGGGAGCTACGAGCAGTACTTC. The variable domain in full, completed from reference TRBV11-1 and TRBJ2-7, reads EAEVAQSPRYKITEKSQAVAFWCDPISGHATLYWYRQILGQGPELLVQFQDESVVDDSQLPKDRFSAERLKGVDSTLKIQPAELGDSAMYLCASSLAGTGSYEQYFGPGTRLTVT.

Concerning this clone: Sequence at one end of the junction differs from germline and may be a read error. The gene calls are TRBV29-1 and TRBJ1-2, with D possibly being TRBD1 (6 bases). This CDR3 is built from 13 residues. Per germline, CDR1 SQVTM and CDR2 ANQGSEA. This CDR3 reads CSVEAGGARGYTF. The CDR3 DNA is TGCAGCGTCGAAGCGGGGGGGGCTCGTGGCTACACCTTC.

This clone was seen only a few times. The V gene is TRBV7-3, the J gene TRBJ2-1, with no clear D. This CDR3 is 12 amino acids long. Per the germline V gene, CDR1 is SGHTA and CDR2 is FQGTGA. Trimming removed 2 bases from V and 12 bases from J, with 11 bases in between. CDR3 in amino acids: CASSLLGGGQFF. CDR3 coding DNA: TGTGCCAGCAGCTTACTCGGCGGTGGGCAGTTCTTC.